This paragraph reports one T cell receptor beta chain. Unmatched junction bases numbered 5, after V lost 4 bases and J lost 2 bases. This CDR3 region has 16 residues. The TCRbeta library was prepared with unique molecular identifiers. TCRdb reanalysed the PCR reads using MiXCR and keeps one entry per CDR3 protein. The sample shows about 690,000 distinct CDR3 sequences, 16% of them seen only once. This specimen belongs to a study of T-cell reconstitution after alpha-beta-depleted transplantation in children. This sequence originates from a human donor who donated a stem cell graft to a child with acute myeloid leukemia. This specimen consisted of PBMCs from the stem cell graft donor, obtained from the stem cell graft. The rearrangement uses TRBV12-3 or TRBV12-4 and TRBJ2-1; 10 nucleotides match TRBD1. CDR3: CASSSAGTGAYNEQFF. As DNA, the CDR3 is TGTGCCAGCAGTTCAGCCGGGACAGGGGCCTACAATGAGCAGTTCTTC.